The 5 T cell receptor beta chains below all came from one sample that was sequenced in a study of blood T cell repertoires in COVID-19 (TCRdb year 2020). The library was made by the immunoSEQ multiplex PCR assay. The clones in this table, taken by TCRdb from immuneACCESS, are in-frame only. Not every clone is retained; where verified, under half of the shortfall comes from an unresolved V gene, and the cause of the rest is unknown. Within this sample are 150,000 to 200,000 clones, with around 88% of them counted one time only. More than 5% of the sample comes from the top ten. Sequencing was done on a sample of peripheral blood. The origin of the receptors is a human donor in a cohort sampled during active COVID-19.

V usage is TRBV2 and J usage is TRBJ1-4; no firm D call. The CDR3 has 13 residues. The V end lost 1 base, the J end lost 6 bases, and 6 bases lay between the germline ends. In germline, CDR1 is SNHLY, CDR2 FYNNEI. The DNA of the CDR3 is TGTGCCAGCAGTGAAGGGCAGTATGAAAAACTGTTTTTT. Protein product: CASSEGQYEKLFF.

V usage is TRBV3-1 (or the pseudogene TRBV3-2) and J usage is TRBJ1-2; no clear D gene. Germline CDR1 reads LGHDT; CDR2 reads YNNKEL (reference sequence). The CDR3 consists of 15 residues. Trimming took 0 bases from V and 1 from J, leaving 9 bases between them. The CDR3 DNA is TGTGCCAGCAGCCAAGACAGGTGGAATAACTATGGCTACACCTTC. Translated, it gives CASSQDRWNNYGYTF.

Written as DNA, the CDR3 is TGCAGCGTTGGGCACAGTCCCACCTACAATGAGCAGTTCTTC. Its translation: CSVGHSPTYNEQFF. The chain uses TRBV29-1 and TRBJ2-1; D is undetermined. The CDR3 spans 14 residues. Germline V lookup: CDR1 SQVTM, CDR2 ANQGSEA. V was cut by 4 bases and J by 2 bases, with 12 bases left in between.

V gene TRBV11-3 combines with J gene TRBJ2-7; TRBD1 matches at 10 bases. This CDR3 has 15 residues. The V segment lost 0 bases and the J segment 4 bases; nucleotides outside the gene matches: 3. The germline CDR1 and CDR2 sequences are SGHNT and YENEEA. The CDR3 here is CASSLDRGQGYEQYF. The CDR3, as DNA: TGTGCCAGCAGCTTAGATAGGGGACAGGGGTACGAGCAGTACTTC. Using reference TRBV11-3 and TRBJ2-7 for the parts outside the CDR3, the full variable domain is EAGVVQSPRYKIIEKKQPVAFWCNPISGHNTLYWYLQNLGQGPELLIRYENEEAVDDSQLPKDRFSAERLKGVDSTLKIQPAELGDSAVYLCASSLDRGQGYEQYFGPGTRLTVT.

This clone has only a few counts. The rearrangement joins TRBV6-6 to TRBJ1-1; the match to TRBD1 covers 8 bases. CDR3 size: 13 residues. V was pared by 6 bases and J by 8 bases, with 8 bases of the junction left unmatched. Germline loops: CDR1 MNHNY, CDR2 SVGAGI (reference sequence). The CDR3 DNA follows: TGTGCCAGCAGCCCCATACAGGGGGGGGAAGCTTTCTTT. Residues: CASSPIQGGEAFF.